This T cell receptor (beta chain) was retrieved from a study of blood T cell repertoires in COVID-19. Study-level information: Researchers got acute and convalescent COVID-19 samples from the United States, Italy and Spain. T cells, B-cell-depleted T cells, or PBMCs supplied cDNA or gDNA.

The germline gives CDR1 MNHEY, CDR2 SMNVEV (reference sequence). The CDR3 is made up of 15 amino acids. Trimming shortened V by 1 base and J by 5 bases, and 12 bases separated the two germline ends. This clone was detected once. Original methodology: For nucleated cells, counts were estimated from reference gene primer amplification. Sequencing was performed with immunoSEQ multiplex PCR; in TCRdb, only in-frame clones are kept and a portion is missing. V and J calls and clone size are as listed in that table; D and trimming were resolved from the DNA. The sample lists tens of thousands of clones, 75% to 90% occurring once.

The chain recombines TRBV27 with TRBJ2-1; maybe TRBD1 (6 bases). This sequence was found in a human donor in a cohort sampled during active COVID-19. Material: peripheral blood. In DNA form, the CDR3 reads TGTGCCAGCAGTTTATACCGTTACAGGGACAATGAGCAGTTCTTC. Amino acids: CASSLYRYRDNEQFF.